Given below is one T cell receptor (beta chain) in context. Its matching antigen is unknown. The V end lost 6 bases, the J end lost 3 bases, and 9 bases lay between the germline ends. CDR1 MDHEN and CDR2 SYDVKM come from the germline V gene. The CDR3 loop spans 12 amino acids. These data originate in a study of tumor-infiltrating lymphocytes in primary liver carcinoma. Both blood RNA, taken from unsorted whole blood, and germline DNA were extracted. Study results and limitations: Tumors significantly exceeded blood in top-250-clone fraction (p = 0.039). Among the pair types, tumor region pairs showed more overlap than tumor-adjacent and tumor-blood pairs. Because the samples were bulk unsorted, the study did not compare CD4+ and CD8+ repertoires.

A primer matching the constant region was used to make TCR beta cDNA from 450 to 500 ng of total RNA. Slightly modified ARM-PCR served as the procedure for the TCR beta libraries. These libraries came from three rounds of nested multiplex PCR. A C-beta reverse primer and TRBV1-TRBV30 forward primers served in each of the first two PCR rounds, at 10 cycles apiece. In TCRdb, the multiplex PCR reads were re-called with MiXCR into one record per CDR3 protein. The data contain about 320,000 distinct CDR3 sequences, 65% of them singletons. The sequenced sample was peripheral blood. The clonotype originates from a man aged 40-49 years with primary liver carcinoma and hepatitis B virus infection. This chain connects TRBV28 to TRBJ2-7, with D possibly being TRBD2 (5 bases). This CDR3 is CASSLLDYEQYF. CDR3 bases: TGTGCCAGCAGCCTACTAGACTACGAGCAGTACTTC.